Detailed here is one T cell receptor beta chain. Its antigen is currently unknown. Possible read error: a much larger clone is one base away. Losses at the gene ends were 4 bases for V and 1 base for J; bases not matched to a gene: 2. The length of the CDR3 is 15 residues. CDR1 and CDR2 from the germline V gene are MNHNS and SASEGT. The run depth of the assay was deep. Data came from immunoSEQ multiplex PCR; TCRdb stores just in-frame clones and leaves some out. The data show around 480,000 clones, almost 80% seen once. The data belong to a study of shared clonotypes between healthy human individuals. Study conclusions and caveats: The study sampled only blood, and tissue repertoires likely differ.

Sequencing was performed on PBMCs. This receptor was identified in a middle-aged woman in good health. Some clones in this sample may be carry-over from other donors' samples. V is TRBV6-1 and J is TRBJ2-2, with 8 bases fitting TRBD1. The CDR3 DNA reads TGTGCCAGCAGTGCCGGGACAGGGAACACCGGGGAGCTGTTTTTT. This translates into CASSAGTGNTGELFF.